This record concerns one TCR beta chain sequence. What it recognizes is unknown. Researchers took RNA transcripts and amplified the TCR beta CDR3 regions from them. Initially, a first-round RT-PCR of the TCR CDR3 employed the HTBI primer set. TCRdb independently ran MiXCR on the multiplex PCR reads; one entry per CDR3 protein. The repertoire holds roughly 420,000 distinct CDR3 sequences, with 15% to 18% as singletons. The data belong to a study of T cells in Graves' hyperthyroidism and ophthalmopathy. Study outcomes and limitations: Stable hyperthyroidism and ophthalmopathy were separated using 13 V-J signatures.

Trimming removed 2 bases from V and 0 bases from J, with 14 bases in between. From germline, CDR1 is SGHVS and CDR2 FNYEAQ. The CDR3 length is 16 residues. Sequencing used blood. The receptor was isolated from a woman between 18 and 30 years old with Graves' hyperthyroidism. The chain couples TRBV7-6 to TRBJ2-7; no reliable D call. The CDR3 DNA sequence: TGTGCCAGCAGCTTAAGCGCAGCTTCGAGCTCCTACGAGCAGTACTTC. Amino acids: CASSLSAASSSYEQYF. Complete variable domain (other parts from reference TRBV7-6 and TRBJ2-7): GAGVSQSPRYKVTKRGQDVALRCDPISGHVSLYWYRQALGQGPEFLTYFNYEAQQDKSGLPNDRFSAERPEGSISTLTIQRTEQRDSAMYRCASSLSAASSSYEQYFGPGTRLTVT.